A single sample is the source of the 3 T cell receptor beta chains below, sequenced in a study of T cell clonality in common variable immunodeficiency. The assay was immunoSEQ multiplex PCR, and TCRdb's table has in-frame clones only and misses some. The sample counts 25,000 or so clones, none seen once; the ten largest own roughly 9%. Study conclusions and caveats: Common variable immunodeficiency TCR beta sequences reportedly had fewer deletions and N-nucleotide insertions.

Antigens for these TCRs are unknown. Sequenced material: peripheral blood mononuclear cells. All receptors come from a human donor with common variable immunodeficiency.

This clone was counted between two and nine times. The sequence runs out 3 residues before the end of the CDR3; the remainder is reconstructed from the germline J gene. The J gene is TRBJ1-5, the V gene TRBV2; 8 bases agree with TRBD1. Germline CDR1 and CDR2: SNHLY and FYNNEI. With V trimmed by 7 bases and J by 5 bases, 4 bases remained unmatched. This CDR3 has 13 residues. CDR3: CASTGQGDQPQHF. Incomplete CDR3 DNA: TGTGCCAGCACCGGACAGGGAGATCAGCCC.

This clone was counted at least ten times. The read falls 3 residues short of the CDR3 end, and the missing part is taken from the germline J gene. The V and J genes are TRBV18 and TRBJ2-1, with TRBD2 identical over 13 bases. The CDR3 runs to 16 residues. The germline V gene encodes CDR1 KGHSH and CDR2 LQKENI. J lost 1 base, V lost 6 bases, and 3 bases had no gene match. The chain's CDR3 is CASSKLAGGSYNEQFF. CDR3 bases read: TGTGCCAGCTCCAAACTAGCGGGAGGGTCCTACAATGAG.

This clone appeared many times. The CDR3 end is not reached by the read, which stops 3 residues before it; the germline J gene fills it in. The genes are TRBV7-2 and TRBJ2-5; TRBD2 agrees at 7 bases. The CDR3 length is 12 residues. Germline lookup yields CDR1 SGHTA and CDR2 FQGNSA. J was trimmed by 5 bases and V by 3 bases; bases with no gene match: 0. CDR3 residues: CASSLTSETQYF. CDR3 bases read: TGTGCCAGCAGCTTGACTAGCGAGACC.